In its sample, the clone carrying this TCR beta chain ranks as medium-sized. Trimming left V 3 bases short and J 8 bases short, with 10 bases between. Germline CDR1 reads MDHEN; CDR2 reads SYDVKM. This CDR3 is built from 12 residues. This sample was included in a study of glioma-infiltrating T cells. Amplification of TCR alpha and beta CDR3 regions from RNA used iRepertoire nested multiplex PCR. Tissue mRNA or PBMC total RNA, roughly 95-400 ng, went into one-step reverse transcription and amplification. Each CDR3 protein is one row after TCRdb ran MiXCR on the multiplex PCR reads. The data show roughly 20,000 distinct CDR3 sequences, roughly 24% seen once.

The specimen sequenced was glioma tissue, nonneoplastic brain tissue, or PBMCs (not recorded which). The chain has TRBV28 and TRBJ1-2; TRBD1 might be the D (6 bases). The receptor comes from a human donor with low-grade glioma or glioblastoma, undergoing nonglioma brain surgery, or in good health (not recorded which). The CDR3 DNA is TGTGCCAGCAGTTTCGGGGGGCTAGGCTACACCTTC. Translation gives CASSFGGLGYTF.